The clone carrying this T cell receptor beta chain showed up many times. The antigen is unknown. These data come from a study of T cells after yellow fever vaccination. Overall study findings and caveats: Contamination by abundant bulk-population clonotypes could be present in FACS-sorted repertoires.

MiXCR, applied by TCRdb to the 5' RACE reads, yields one record per CDR3 protein. The table lists some 250,000 distinct CDR3 sequences, more than 3.5% of them singletons. Germline V gene lookup returns CDR1 MGHRA and CDR2 YSYEKL. With 0 bases removed from V and 5 bases from J, the gap between germline ends came to 11 bases. CDR3 length: 15 residues. The receptor was isolated from a man aged 18 to 30 who received the YFV17D yellow fever vaccine. Source: PBMCs, taken 15 days after the yellow fever booster vaccination. The chain couples TRBV4-1 to TRBJ1-5; D unclear. The chain's CDR3 is CASSQDRGSDQPQHF. The CDR3 region has the DNA TGCGCCAGCAGCCAAGATCGAGGGTCCGATCAGCCCCAGCATTTT.